This T cell receptor beta chain was profiled in a study of blood T cells in healthy people across ages. Through a sample-barcoded 5' primer and a J-beta primer mix, a second PCR was run for 7 to 11 cycles. TCRdb independently ran MiXCR on the 5' RACE reads; one entry per CDR3 protein. In the table there are hundreds of thousands of distinct CDR3 sequences, around 27% of which are singletons. V lost 3 bases, J lost 3 bases, and 10 bases stayed unmatched. The CDR3 loop spans 17 amino acids. The germline gives CDR1 MGHDK, CDR2 SYGVNS. This clonotype has just a few counts. Its cognate antigen is unknown. Study-level findings and limits: Aged donors had fewer naive CD4+ cells and lower diversity than long-lived donors. The recorded TCR beta diversity per million T cells decreased in a roughly linear manner with age.

The same data also contributed to another study, on T cells of mothers and their children. That source notes: Donors were a few healthy Caucasian mothers and their six children.

The rearrangement joins TRBV25-1 to TRBJ1-2; TRBD1 agrees at 10 bases. Material for sequencing was blood. This TCR came from a boy younger than 10 in good health. The CDR3 loop reads CASSDGKTGQGHYGYTF. CDR3 DNA sequence: TGTGCCAGCAGTGATGGGAAAACGGGACAGGGGCACTATGGCTACACCTTC.